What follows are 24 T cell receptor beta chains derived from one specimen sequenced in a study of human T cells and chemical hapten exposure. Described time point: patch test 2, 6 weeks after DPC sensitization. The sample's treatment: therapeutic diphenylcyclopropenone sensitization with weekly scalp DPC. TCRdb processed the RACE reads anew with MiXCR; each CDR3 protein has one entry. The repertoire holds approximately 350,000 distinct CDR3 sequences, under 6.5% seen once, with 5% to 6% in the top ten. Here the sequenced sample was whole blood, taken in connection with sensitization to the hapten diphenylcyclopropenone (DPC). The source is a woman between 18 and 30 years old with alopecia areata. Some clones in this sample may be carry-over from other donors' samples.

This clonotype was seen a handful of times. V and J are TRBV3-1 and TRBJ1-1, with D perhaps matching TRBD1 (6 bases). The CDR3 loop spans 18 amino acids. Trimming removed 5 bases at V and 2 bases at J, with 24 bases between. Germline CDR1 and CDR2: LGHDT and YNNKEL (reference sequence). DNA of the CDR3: TGTGCCAGCAGCTTGGTGTTTCGGAGACAGGCACCCAACACTGAAGCTTTCTTT. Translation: CASSLVFRRQAPNTEAFF.

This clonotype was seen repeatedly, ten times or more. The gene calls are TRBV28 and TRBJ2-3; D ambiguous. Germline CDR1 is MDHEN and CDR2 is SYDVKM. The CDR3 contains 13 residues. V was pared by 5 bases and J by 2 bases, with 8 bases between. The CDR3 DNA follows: TGTGCCAGCAGTCCCTTCCACACAGATACGCAGTATTTT. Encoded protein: CASSPFHTDTQYF.

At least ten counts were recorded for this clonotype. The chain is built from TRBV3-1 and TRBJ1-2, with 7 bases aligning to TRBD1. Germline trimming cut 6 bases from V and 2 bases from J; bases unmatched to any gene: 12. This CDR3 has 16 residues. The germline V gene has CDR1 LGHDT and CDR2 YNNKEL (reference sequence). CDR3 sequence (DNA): TGTGCCAGCAGGTACCTAGCGGAGACAGGGAACTATGGCTACACCTTC. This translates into CASRYLAETGNYGYTF.

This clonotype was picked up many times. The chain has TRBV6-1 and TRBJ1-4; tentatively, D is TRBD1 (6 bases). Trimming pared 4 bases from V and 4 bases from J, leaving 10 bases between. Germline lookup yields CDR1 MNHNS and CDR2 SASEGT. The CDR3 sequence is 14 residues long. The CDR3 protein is CASSVGGFNEKLFF. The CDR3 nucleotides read TGTGCCAGCAGTGTGGGGGGCTTTAATGAAAAACTGTTTTTT.

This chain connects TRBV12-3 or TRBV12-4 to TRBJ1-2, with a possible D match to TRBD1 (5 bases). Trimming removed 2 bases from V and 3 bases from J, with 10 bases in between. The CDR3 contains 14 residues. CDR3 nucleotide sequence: TGTGCCAGCAGTTTAAGGGGCCACTACTATGGCTACACCTTC. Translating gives CASSLRGHYYGYTF.

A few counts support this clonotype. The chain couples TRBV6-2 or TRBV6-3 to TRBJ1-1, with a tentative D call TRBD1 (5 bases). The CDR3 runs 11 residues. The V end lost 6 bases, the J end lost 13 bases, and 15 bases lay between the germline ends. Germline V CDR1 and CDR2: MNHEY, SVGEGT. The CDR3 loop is CASRREGIFFF. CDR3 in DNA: TGTGCCAGCAGACGAGAGGGGATTTTTTTCTTT.

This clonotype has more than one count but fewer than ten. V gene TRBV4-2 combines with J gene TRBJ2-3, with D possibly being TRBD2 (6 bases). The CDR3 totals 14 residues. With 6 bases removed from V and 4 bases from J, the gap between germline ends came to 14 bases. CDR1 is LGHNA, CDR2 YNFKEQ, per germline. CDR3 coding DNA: TGTGCCAGCAGTGCGGGGCATACGGCAGATACGCAGTATTTT. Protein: CASSAGHTADTQYF.

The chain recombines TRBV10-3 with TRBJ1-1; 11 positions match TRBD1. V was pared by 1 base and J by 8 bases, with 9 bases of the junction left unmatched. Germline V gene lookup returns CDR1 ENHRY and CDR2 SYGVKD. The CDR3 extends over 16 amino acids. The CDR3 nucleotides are TGTGCCATCAGTGAGTTCGGACAGGGGGCTAGGCAGGAAGCTTTCTTT. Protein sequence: CAISEFGQGARQEAFF.

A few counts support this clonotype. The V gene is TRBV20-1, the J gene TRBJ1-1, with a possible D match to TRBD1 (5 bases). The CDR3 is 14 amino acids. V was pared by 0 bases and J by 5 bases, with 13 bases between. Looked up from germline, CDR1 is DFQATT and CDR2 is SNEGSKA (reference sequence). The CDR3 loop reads CSARDKRGRTEAFF. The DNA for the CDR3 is TGCAGTGCTAGAGATAAAAGGGGTAGAACTGAAGCTTTCTTT.

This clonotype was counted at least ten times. CDR3 nucleotides: TGTGCCATCAGTTCGGACAGAGGGAGTTCACCCCTCCACTTT. This gives the protein CAISSDRGSSPLHF. The chain employs TRBV10-3 and TRBJ1-6; possible D gene TRBD1, 6 bases. The CDR3 is 14 amino acids. Germline CDR1 is ENHRY and CDR2 is SYGVKD. V was pared by 5 bases and J by 9 bases, with 14 bases between.

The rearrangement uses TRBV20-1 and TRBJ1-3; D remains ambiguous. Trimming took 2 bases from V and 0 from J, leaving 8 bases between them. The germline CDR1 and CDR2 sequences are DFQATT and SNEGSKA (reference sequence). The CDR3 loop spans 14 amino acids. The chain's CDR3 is CSARHQNSGNTIYF. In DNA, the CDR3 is TGCAGTGCTAGACACCAAAACTCTGGAAACACCATATATTTT.

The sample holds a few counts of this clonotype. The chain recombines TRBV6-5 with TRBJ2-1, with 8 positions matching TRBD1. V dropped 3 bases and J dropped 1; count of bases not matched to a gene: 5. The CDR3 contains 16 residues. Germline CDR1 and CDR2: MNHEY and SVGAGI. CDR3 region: CASSYSWTGSYNEQFF. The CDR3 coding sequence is TGTGCCAGCAGTTATTCATGGACAGGGTCCTACAATGAGCAGTTCTTC.

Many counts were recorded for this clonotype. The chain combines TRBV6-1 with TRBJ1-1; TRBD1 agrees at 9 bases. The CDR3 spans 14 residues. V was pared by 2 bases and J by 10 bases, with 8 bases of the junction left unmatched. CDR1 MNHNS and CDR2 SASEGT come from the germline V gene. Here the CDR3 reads CASSETGDRDRAFF. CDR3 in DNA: TGTGCCAGCAGTGAAACGGGGGACAGGGACCGAGCTTTCTTT.

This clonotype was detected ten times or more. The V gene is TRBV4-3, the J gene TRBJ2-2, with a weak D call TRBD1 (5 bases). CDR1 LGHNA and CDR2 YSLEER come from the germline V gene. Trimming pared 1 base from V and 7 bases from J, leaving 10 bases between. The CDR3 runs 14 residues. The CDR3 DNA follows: TGCGCCAGCAGCCAAGTGTCAGGGAACGGGGAGCTGTTTTTT. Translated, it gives CASSQVSGNGELFF.

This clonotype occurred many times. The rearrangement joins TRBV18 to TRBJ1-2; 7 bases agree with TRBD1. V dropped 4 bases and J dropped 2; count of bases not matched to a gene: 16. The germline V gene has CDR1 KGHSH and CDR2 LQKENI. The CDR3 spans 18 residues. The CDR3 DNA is TGTGCCAGCTCACTCCTTTCGGACCGGGACAGTCAAAACTATGGCTACACCTTC. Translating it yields CASSLLSDRDSQNYGYTF.

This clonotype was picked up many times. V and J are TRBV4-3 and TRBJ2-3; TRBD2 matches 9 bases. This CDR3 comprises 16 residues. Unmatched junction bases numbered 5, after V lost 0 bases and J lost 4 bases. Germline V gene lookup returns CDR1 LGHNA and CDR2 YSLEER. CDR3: CASSQERGGGPDTQYF. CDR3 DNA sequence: TGCGCCAGCAGCCAAGAGCGGGGGGGCGGGCCAGATACGCAGTATTTT.

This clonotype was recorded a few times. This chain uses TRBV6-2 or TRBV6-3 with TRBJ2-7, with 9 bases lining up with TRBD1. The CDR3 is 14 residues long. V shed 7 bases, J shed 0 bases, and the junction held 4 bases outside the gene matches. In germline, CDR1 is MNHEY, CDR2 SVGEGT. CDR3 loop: CASTGQGISYEQYF. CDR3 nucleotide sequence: TGTGCCAGCACCGGACAGGGGATCTCCTACGAGCAGTACTTC.

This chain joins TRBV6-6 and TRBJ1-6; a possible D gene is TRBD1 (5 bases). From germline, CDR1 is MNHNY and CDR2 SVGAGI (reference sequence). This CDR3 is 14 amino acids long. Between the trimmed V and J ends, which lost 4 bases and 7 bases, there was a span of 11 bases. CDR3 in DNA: TGTGCCAGCAGTTCCCCGGGACCCAATTCACCCCTCCACTTT. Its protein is CASSSPGPNSPLHF.

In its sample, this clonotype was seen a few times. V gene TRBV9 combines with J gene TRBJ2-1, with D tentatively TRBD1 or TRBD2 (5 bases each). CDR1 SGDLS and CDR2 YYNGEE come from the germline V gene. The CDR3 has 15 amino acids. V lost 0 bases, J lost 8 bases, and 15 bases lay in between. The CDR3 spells CASSVAGTVFDEQFF. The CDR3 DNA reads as TGTGCCAGCAGCGTAGCTGGGACGGTCTTTGATGAGCAGTTCTTC.

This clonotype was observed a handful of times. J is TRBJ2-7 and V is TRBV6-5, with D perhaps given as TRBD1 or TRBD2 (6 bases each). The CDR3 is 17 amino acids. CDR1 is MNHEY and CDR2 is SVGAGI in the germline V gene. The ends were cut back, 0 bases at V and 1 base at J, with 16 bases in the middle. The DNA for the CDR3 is TGTGCCAGCAGTTACTCGTATGGGGGGCGACAGTCCTACGAGCAGTACTTC. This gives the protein CASSYSYGGRQSYEQYF.

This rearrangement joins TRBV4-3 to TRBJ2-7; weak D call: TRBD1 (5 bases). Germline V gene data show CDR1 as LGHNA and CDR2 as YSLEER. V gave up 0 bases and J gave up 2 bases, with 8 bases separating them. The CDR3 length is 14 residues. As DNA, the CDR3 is TGCGCCAGCAGCCAAGATTTGGGGCCCTACGAGCAGTACTTC. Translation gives CASSQDLGPYEQYF.

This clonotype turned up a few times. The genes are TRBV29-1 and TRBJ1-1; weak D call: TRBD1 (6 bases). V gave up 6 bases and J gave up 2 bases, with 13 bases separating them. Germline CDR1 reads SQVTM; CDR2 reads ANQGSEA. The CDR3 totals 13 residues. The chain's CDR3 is CSVTGTLNTEAFF. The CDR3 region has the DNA TGCAGCGTCACCGGGACACTAAACACTGAAGCTTTCTTT.

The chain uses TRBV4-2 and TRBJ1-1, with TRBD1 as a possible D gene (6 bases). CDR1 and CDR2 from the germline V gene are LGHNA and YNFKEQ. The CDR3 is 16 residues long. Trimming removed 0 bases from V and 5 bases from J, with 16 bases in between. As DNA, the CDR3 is TGTGCCAGCAGCCAAGAACTCCTTGCAGGGGAAACTGAAGCTTTCTTT. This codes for CASSQELLAGETEAFF.

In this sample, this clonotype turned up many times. CDR3 sequence: CASSLRGGVDEQYF. The CDR3 bases are TGTGCCAGCAGCTTACGTGGGGGGGTGGACGAGCAGTACTTC. V usage is TRBV7-9 and J usage is TRBJ2-7; 7 bases map to TRBD2. V shed 2 bases, J shed 5 bases, and the junction held 6 bases outside the gene matches. In germline, CDR1 is SEHNR, CDR2 FQNEAQ (reference sequence). This CDR3 region has 14 residues.